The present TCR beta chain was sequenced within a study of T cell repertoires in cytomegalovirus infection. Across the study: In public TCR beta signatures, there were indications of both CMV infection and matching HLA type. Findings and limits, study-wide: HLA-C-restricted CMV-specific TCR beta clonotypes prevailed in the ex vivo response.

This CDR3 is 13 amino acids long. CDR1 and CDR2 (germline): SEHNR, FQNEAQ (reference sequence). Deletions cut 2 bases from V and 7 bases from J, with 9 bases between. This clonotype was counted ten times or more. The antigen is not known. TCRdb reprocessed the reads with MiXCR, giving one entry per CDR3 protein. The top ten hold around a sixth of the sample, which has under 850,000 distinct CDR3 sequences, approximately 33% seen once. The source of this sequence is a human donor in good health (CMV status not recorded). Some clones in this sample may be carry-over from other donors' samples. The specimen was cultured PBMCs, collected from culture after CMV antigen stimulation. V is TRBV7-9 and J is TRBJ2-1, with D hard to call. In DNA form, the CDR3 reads TGTGCCAGCAGCTTAAGCCTTGGGAATGAGCAGTTCTTC. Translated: CASSLSLGNEQFF.